The entry that follows covers one T cell receptor beta chain sequence. Its antigen is still unknown. The record originates from a study of T cells after yellow fever vaccination. TCRdb redid the calling of the 5' RACE reads with MiXCR, one entry per CDR3 protein. The sample has a few hundred thousand distinct CDR3 sequences, around 7% seen once; the top ten hold roughly 0.9%. Regarding the study as a whole: Boosting was followed by the reappearance of most primary-vaccination clones (approximately 97% CD4, about 90% CD8).

J gave up 3 bases and V 4 bases, and 7 bases lay outside the gene matches. This CDR3 spans 16 amino acids. Germline V gene sequence: CDR1 SGHRS, CDR2 YFSETQ. Material: CD4+ T cells sorted from PBMCs, obtained 15 days after the yellow fever booster vaccination. The sequence came from a man aged 25 to 40 who received the YFV17D yellow fever vaccine. This chain joins TRBV5-1 and TRBJ1-4, with 9 bases that match TRBD1. The chain's CDR3 is CASSHGQGSANEKLFF. The CDR3 coding sequence is TGCGCCAGCAGCCATGGACAGGGGTCAGCTAATGAAAAACTGTTTTTT.